These 24 T cell receptor beta chains share one sample of origin, sequenced in a study of regulatory T cells in long-lasting Graves disease. In building TCR beta libraries, iRepertoire HTBI primers were used together with Arm-PCR of CDR3 regions. TCRdb used MiXCR to reprocess the multiplex PCR reads, holding one entry per CDR3 protein. The sample has around 400,000 distinct CDR3 sequences, roughly a sixth seen once. The time point was: newly diagnosed GD, antithyroid drugs for less than 3 months. TCR sequences were obtained from RNA taken from PBMCs. The input for sequencing was peripheral blood mononuclear cells (PBMCs), taken at new diagnosis, from a patient treated with antithyroid drugs. These receptors came from a female donor with Graves disease.

This clonotype has only a few counts. The rearrangement uses TRBV28 and TRBJ2-5; no firm D call. The V end lost 5 bases, the J end lost 5 bases, and 18 bases lay between the germline ends. This CDR3 region has 15 residues. The germline CDR1 and CDR2 sequences are MDHEN and SYDVKM. CDR3 protein: CASSTRWVLWETQYF. The CDR3 DNA reads as TGTGCCAGCAGTACCCGCTGGGTGTTGTGGGAGACCCAGTACTTC.

This clonotype has ten or more counts. The V and J genes are TRBV6-5 and TRBJ2-7; 8 nucleotides align to TRBD1. This CDR3 is built from 15 residues. J was trimmed by 0 bases and V by 4 bases; bases with no gene match: 5. The germline CDR1 and CDR2 sequences are MNHEY and SVGAGI. As DNA, the CDR3 is TGTGCCAGCAGTTTGGACAGGGCGTTCTCCTACGAGCAGTACTTC. Its translation: CASSLDRAFSYEQYF.

This clonotype appeared many times. V is TRBV5-1 and J is TRBJ1-3, with a possible D match to TRBD1 (6 bases). The V end lost 4 bases, the J end lost 0 bases, and 8 bases lay between the germline ends. The CDR3 contains 14 residues. CDR1 is SGHRS and CDR2 is YFSETQ in the germline V gene. Written as DNA, the CDR3 is TGCGCCAGCAGCGTGGACAGCTCTGGAAACACCATATATTTT. Protein: CASSVDSSGNTIYF. The full variable domain, rest sourced from reference TRBV5-1 and TRBJ1-3, is KAGVTQTPRYLIKTRGQQVTLSCSPISGHRSVSWYQQTPGQGLQFLFEYFSETQRNKGNFPGRFSGRQFSNSRSEMNVSTLELGDSALYLCASSVDSSGNTIYFGEGSWLTVV.

A few counts support this clonotype. A much larger clone sits a single nucleotide away, making a read error possible. Because the CDR3 is missing its conserved closing phenylalanine or tryptophan, this is likely a read error. V and J are TRBV7-3 and TRBJ2-1; 13 positions agree with TRBD2. The CDR3 spans 17 residues. Looked up from germline, CDR1 is SGHTA and CDR2 is FQGTGA. The trim removed 3 bases at V and 3 bases at J, leaving 5 bases unmatched. This chain's CDR3 is CASSLGTSGAYYNEQFL. DNA for the CDR3: TGTGCCAGCAGCTTGGGGACTAGCGGGGCTTACTACAATGAGCAGTTCCTC.

This clonotype was observed many times. The V gene is TRBV7-2, the J gene TRBJ2-1, with 7 bases matching TRBD2. V lost 4 bases, J lost 4 bases, and 7 bases stayed unmatched. This CDR3 has 15 amino acids. Germline CDR1 SGHTA, CDR2 FQGNSA. The CDR3 DNA is TGTGCCAGCAGCTCTCCGGGACTAACTTACAATGAGCAGTTCTTC. Its translation is CASSSPGLTYNEQFF.

This sequence joins TRBV7-2 and TRBJ1-6; D may be TRBD1 (5 bases). CDR3 length: 14 amino acids. From germline, CDR1 is SGHTA and CDR2 FQGNSA. The V gene lost 5 bases and the J gene lost 8 bases, with 13 bases spanning the gap. The CDR3 nucleotides are TGTGCCAGCAGCGTAATAAGCAGGGATTCACCCCTCCACTTT. Its translation is CASSVISRDSPLHF. The full variable domain, rest sourced from reference TRBV7-2 and TRBJ1-6, is GAGVSQSPSNKVTEKGKDVELRCDPISGHTALYWYRQSLGQGLEFLIYFQGNSAPDKSGLPSDRFSAERTGGSVSTLTIQRTQQEDSAVYLCASSVISRDSPLHFGNGTRLTVT.

This clonotype was observed many times. The genes are TRBV7-3 and TRBJ2-5, with 10 bases identical to TRBD1. The CDR3 covers 14 residues. The J segment lost 4 bases and the V segment lost 5 bases, leaving 4 bases of the junction unmatched. Germline V gene sequence: CDR1 SGHTA, CDR2 FQGTGA. This CDR3 reads CASSQDRGPETQYF. CDR3 bases: TGTGCCAGCAGCCAAGACAGGGGGCCAGAGACCCAGTACTTC.

At least ten counts were recorded for this clonotype. The rearrangement joins TRBV7-9 to TRBJ2-7, with D perhaps TRBD1 (5 bases). The germline V and J ends were trimmed by 1 base and 0 bases, with 7 bases remaining between them. Germline V gene lookup returns CDR1 SEHNR and CDR2 FQNEAQ (reference sequence). This CDR3 region has 14 residues. CDR3 region: CASSLGQRSYEQYF. The CDR3 DNA follows: TGTGCCAGCAGCTTAGGACAGCGCTCCTACGAGCAGTACTTC. Together with reference TRBV7-9 and TRBJ2-7, the CDR3 gives the full variable domain: DTGVSQNPRHKITKRGQNVTFRCDPISEHNRLYWYRQTLGQGPEFLTYFQNEAQLEKSRLLSDRFSAERPKGSFSTLEIQRTEQGDSAMYLCASSLGQRSYEQYFGPGTRLTVT.

This clonotype was counted only a few times. The rearrangement links TRBV9 to TRBJ2-2, with D perhaps assigned TRBD1 or TRBD2 (5 bases each). Trimming pared 4 bases from V and 4 bases from J, leaving 17 bases between. Germline values: CDR1 SGDLS, CDR2 YYNGEE. The CDR3 contains 16 residues. CDR3 sequence reads: CASSRGAASGTGELFF. CDR3 DNA: TGTGCCAGCAGCCGAGGGGCAGCCTCGGGCACCGGGGAGCTGTTTTTT.

Ten or more counts support this clonotype. The chain employs TRBV27 and TRBJ2-1; 7 bases match TRBD1. CDR3 length: 17 residues. The V gene end was trimmed by 4 bases and the J gene end by 1 base; junction bases not matched to a gene: 10. Per the germline V gene, CDR1 is MNHEY and CDR2 is SMNVEV (reference sequence). CDR3 sequence (DNA): TGTGCCAGCAGTTCGCCCAGGACAGGCCATTCCTACAATGAGCAGTTCTTC. Amino acid sequence: CASSSPRTGHSYNEQFF.

This clonotype was picked up many times. The chain has TRBV11-2 and TRBJ1-1; the D is unclear. V lost 5 bases and J 7 bases, leaving 11 bases between the germline ends. CDR1 is SGHAT and CDR2 is FQNNGV in the germline V gene. The CDR3 consists of 12 residues. CDR3 nucleotides: TGTGCCAGCAGCCCACTTTTGAATGAAGCTTTCTTT. Amino acid sequence: CASSPLLNEAFF.

This clonotype was detected ten times or more. This chain links TRBV20-1 with TRBJ2-3; 9 bases line up with TRBD2. Germline V lookup: CDR1 DFQATT, CDR2 SNEGSKA (reference sequence). V gave up 4 bases and J gave up 6 bases; unmatched junction bases: 17. CDR3 length equals 17 residues. The CDR3 region is CSAIPGGSGGYVDTQYF. The CDR3 bases are TGCAGTGCTATACCCGGAGGAAGCGGGGGGTACGTTGATACGCAGTATTTT.

This clonotype came up many times. V usage is TRBV28 and J usage is TRBJ1-1; D gene unclear. The CDR3 contains 15 residues. The V end was cut by 5 bases, the J end by 4 bases, with 17 bases between. The V gene's germline CDR1 is MDHEN and CDR2 SYDVKM. The CDR3 sequence: CASSTSPNLGTEAFF. The CDR3 coding sequence is TGTGCCAGCAGTACCTCCCCGAATCTTGGCACTGAAGCTTTCTTT.

The chain employs TRBV12-3 or TRBV12-4 and TRBJ1-5; D possibly corresponds to TRBD1 (5 bases). The ends were cut back, 6 bases at V and 6 bases at J, with 24 bases in the middle. The length of the CDR3 is 17 residues. The CDR3 loop is CASSPEQGGRKGQPQHF. The CDR3 coding sequence is TGTGCCAGCAGCCCTGAGCAGGGCGGTCGGAAGGGTCAGCCCCAGCATTTT.

The J gene is TRBJ1-3, the V gene TRBV2, with 10 bases identical to TRBD1. This CDR3 is 15 amino acids long. CDR1 and CDR2 (germline): SNHLY, FYNNEI. V trimming: 7 bases; J trimming: 0 bases; junction bases outside the gene matches: 3. DNA of the CDR3: TGTGCCAGCACCGGGACAGGGGACTCTGGAAACACCATATATTTT. Its translation is CASTGTGDSGNTIYF.

This clonotype showed up many times. The chain recombines TRBV12-3 or TRBV12-4 with TRBJ1-5, with 8 bases aligning to TRBD1. V trimming: 3 bases; J trimming: 6 bases; junction bases outside the gene matches: 10. This CDR3 is built from 16 residues. CDR3: CASSFLGPGGGQPQHF. The CDR3 coding sequence is TGTGCCAGCAGTTTTCTTGGCCCAGGGGGCGGTCAGCCCCAGCATTTT.

Many counts were recorded for this clonotype. The genes are TRBV3-1 and TRBJ2-3; TRBD2 matches 7 bases. The CDR3 spans 14 residues. The junction had 3 bases not matched to a gene; V was cut back by 1 base and J by 5 bases. Germline loops: CDR1 LGHDT, CDR2 YNNKEL (reference sequence). The CDR3 bases are TGTGCCAGCAGCCAAGTGGGGAGGGAAGATACGCAGTATTTT. Translated: CASSQVGREDTQYF.

This sequence joins TRBV2 and TRBJ2-1, with 8 bases that match TRBD2. The CDR3 is made up of 16 amino acids. From germline, CDR1 is SNHLY and CDR2 FYNNEI. J was trimmed by 0 bases and V by 11 bases; bases with no gene match: 12. For the CDR3, the DNA is TGTGCCGGTGGGGGTAGCGGGACGGTCTCCTACAATGAGCAGTTCTTC. As protein: CAGGGSGTVSYNEQFF.

This clonotype was seen only a few times. The chain is built from TRBV19 and TRBJ2-3; possibly TRBD1 or TRBD2 for D (5 bases each). V shed 3 bases and J shed 2 bases, with 18 bases lying between them. The CDR3 contains 17 residues. The germline V gene has CDR1 LNHDA and CDR2 SQIVND (reference sequence). CDR3 DNA: TGTGCCAGTAGTATGAAGGGACCCCATGGGGACACAGATACGCAGTATTTT. It specifies CASSMKGPHGDTDTQYF.

This clonotype was observed many times. The chain combines TRBV3-1 with TRBJ1-5, with D tentatively TRBD1 (6 bases). Germline V gene data show CDR1 as LGHDT and CDR2 as YNNKEL (reference sequence). This CDR3 has 13 residues. V lost 6 bases and J 7 bases, leaving 13 bases between the germline ends. The CDR3 bases are TGTGCCAGCAGTACTACAGGGCGGCAGCCCCAGCATTTT. As protein: CASSTTGRQPQHF.

This clonotype appeared many times. The chain uses TRBV5-1 and TRBJ2-1, with 7 bases that match TRBD1. This CDR3 is built from 16 residues. Losses at the gene ends were 0 bases for V and 3 bases for J; bases not matched to a gene: 6. Per the germline V gene, CDR1 is SGHRS and CDR2 is YFSETQ. The CDR3 spells CASSLEAGGYYNEQFF. In DNA form, the CDR3 reads TGCGCCAGCAGCTTGGAGGCAGGGGGTTACTACAATGAGCAGTTCTTC.

V gene TRBV5-1 combines with J gene TRBJ1-2; no firm D call. The CDR3 runs to 14 residues. CDR1 and CDR2 (germline): SGHRS, YFSETQ. V was shortened by 4 bases and J by 1 base, with 11 bases between the two germline ends. This CDR3 reads CASSPRTVNYGYTF. The CDR3 region has the DNA TGCGCCAGCAGCCCTCGGACCGTTAACTATGGCTACACCTTC.

Ten or more counts support this clonotype. This rearrangement joins TRBV7-2 to TRBJ1-4; D might be TRBD1 (6 bases). The V and J ends lost 1 base and 3 bases respectively, with 12 bases between them. This CDR3 is 16 amino acids long. CDR1 and CDR2 from the germline V gene are SGHTA and FQGNSA. CDR3 DNA: TGTGCCAGCAGCTTAGGCAAGGCAGGGGCTAATGAAAAACTGTTTTTT. Amino acid sequence: CASSLGKAGANEKLFF.

The genes are TRBV9 and TRBJ1-6, with D perhaps matching TRBD1 (5 bases). From germline, CDR1 is SGDLS and CDR2 YYNGEE. Trimming cost V 1 base and J 5 bases, with 16 bases left between them. CDR3 length equals 17 residues. The CDR3 spells CASSVSGVLDNNSPLHF. CDR3 nucleotide sequence: TGTGCCAGCAGCGTATCAGGTGTTCTGGACAATAATTCACCCCTCCACTTT.